The rows below give T cell receptor beta chains drawn from one sample of a study of Tregs in tolerant kidney transplant recipients. The repertoire was sequenced with immunoSEQ multiplex PCR; TCRdb's copy has only in-frame clones and lacks some. The table lists just under 65,000 clones, roughly 98% of them singletons. This sample comprised Tregs from blood, obtained before the transplant. Receptors were obtained from a human donor who received a combined kidney and bone marrow transplant. Each CDR3 is given with its conserved first and last residue. D genes are given only for firm matches. Not all rows give a size; the values are once, few, many and, for expanded clones, a class.

V gene	D gene	J gene	clone size	CDR3 protein	CDR3 DNA
TRBV7-2	NA	TRBJ2-7	NA	CASSLSREYEQYF	TGTGCCAGCAGCTTATCCAGGGAATACGAGCAGTACTTC
TRBV4-1	NA	TRBJ1-5	NA	CASSQGAGKGQPQHF	TGCGCCAGCAGCCAAGGGGCGGGGAAGGGGCAGCCCCAGCATTTT
TRBV9	NA	TRBJ2-1	NA	CASSARVFGEQFF	TGTGCCAGCAGCGCCCGGGTCTTTGGGGAGCAGTTCTTC
TRBV5-6	NA	TRBJ1-4	NA	CASSLYGRGGEKLFF	TGTGCCAGCAGCTTGTATGGCAGGGGTGGCGAAAAACTGTTTTTT
TRBV11-2	TRBD2	TRBJ2-3	NA	CASRSGGYDTQYF	TGTGCCAGCCGAAGCGGGGGGTACGATACGCAGTATTTT
TRBV15	TRBD1	TRBJ2-1	NA	CATSRDRVEGNEQFF	TGTGCCACCAGCAGGGACAGGGTTGAGGGGAATGAGCAGTTCTTC
TRBV6-4	NA	TRBJ2-1	NA	CASSATGLRDEQFF	TGTGCCAGCAGCGCTACTGGTCTACGCGATGAGCAGTTCTTC
TRBV9	TRBD1	TRBJ1-2	once	CASSEGQGKGYTF	TGTGCCAGCAGCGAGGGACAGGGCAAAGGCTACACCTTC
TRBV10-3	NA	TRBJ1-3	NA	CAIKEGLTGNTIYF	TGTGCCATCAAGGAGGGGCTAACTGGAAACACCATATATTTT
TRBV5-8	NA	TRBJ2-7	NA	CASRLGGSSYEQYF	TGTGCCAGCAGACTTGGTGGGAGCTCCTACGAGCAGTACTTC
TRBV9	TRBD1	TRBJ2-5	NA	CASSVVGGTLAETQYF	TGTGCCAGCAGCGTAGTAGGGGGCACTCTCGCTGAGACCCAGTACTTC
TRBV29-1	NA	TRBJ2-3	NA	CSVAGSTDTQYF	TGCAGCGTTGCCGGGAGCACAGATACGCAGTATTTT
TRBV7-9	NA	TRBJ2-3	NA	CASSLGIPSTDTQYF	TGTGCCAGCAGCTTAGGTATCCCTAGCACAGATACGCAGTATTTT
TRBV25-1	TRBD1	TRBJ1-2	NA	CASSDPGQGYGYTF	TGTGCCAGCAGCGACCCTGGACAGGGCTATGGCTACACCTTC
TRBV6-5	TRBD1	TRBJ1-2	NA	CASSYLGGGSYGYTF	TGTGCCAGCAGTTACCTCGGAGGGGGCAGCTATGGCTACACCTTC
TRBV4-1	TRBD2	TRBJ2-1	NA	CASSPAVGLAGQPSYNEQFF	TGCGCCAGCAGCCCGGCCGTCGGACTAGCGGGACAGCCCTCCTACAATGAGCAGTTCTTC
TRBV19	NA	TRBJ1-5	NA	CASSPQGLGNQPQHF	TGTGCCAGTAGCCCCCAGGGTTTAGGGAATCAGCCCCAGCATTTT
TRBV5-6	NA	TRBJ1-2	NA	CASSLVAQIYGYTF	TGTGCCAGCAGCTTGGTCGCACAAATTTATGGCTACACCTTC
TRBV6-5	NA	TRBJ1-1	once	CASSKGYRDTEAFF	TGTGCCAGCAGTAAAGGTTATCGGGACACTGAAGCTTTCTTT
TRBV5-8	TRBD1	TRBJ2-1	NA	CASSLPQDRGTLWTYNEQFF	TGTGCCAGCAGCTTGCCTCAGGACAGGGGGACCTTGTGGACCTACAATGAGCAGTTCTTC
TRBV7-3	TRBD1	TRBJ2-1	NA	CASSADRGNEQFF	TGTGCCAGCAGCGCGGACAGGGGCAATGAGCAGTTCTTC
TRBV5-5	NA	TRBJ1-4	NA	CASSLRRGTEKLFF	TGTGCCAGCAGCTTAAGAAGGGGGACTGAAAAACTGTTTTTT
TRBV19	NA	TRBJ2-2	NA	CASRRSGELFF	TGTGCCAGTAGACGGTCTGGGGAGCTGTTTTTT
TRBV18	TRBD1	TRBJ1-1	NA	CASSPGQGGTEAFF	TGTGCCAGCTCACCAGGACAGGGGGGGACTGAAGCTTTCTTT
TRBV7-9	NA	TRBJ1-4	NA	CASSLGLGTNEKLFF	TGTGCCAGCAGCTTGGGCCTCGGAACTAATGAAAAACTGTTTTTT
TRBV5-1	TRBD1	TRBJ1-4	once	CASSLQGGNEKLFF	TGCGCCAGCAGCTTGCAGGGGGGAAATGAAAAACTGTTTTTT
TRBV5-4	TRBD2	TRBJ2-5	NA	CASSFPASGSLETQYF	TGTGCCAGCAGCTTTCCCGCTAGCGGGAGTCTAGAGACCCAGTACTTC
TRBV5-1	TRBD1	TRBJ2-7	NA	CASSFGTGGDEQYF	TGCGCCAGCAGCTTTGGGACAGGGGGTGACGAGCAGTACTTC
TRBV18	TRBD1	TRBJ2-5	NA	CASFTLDRGLVTQYF	TGTGCCAGCTTCACCCTGGACAGGGGGCTTGTGACCCAGTACTTC
TRBV27	NA	TRBJ2-2	NA	CASSPSEWLSKTNTGELFF	TGTGCCAGCAGTCCCTCGGAGTGGCTCTCCAAAACGAACACCGGGGAGCTGTTTTTT
TRBV4-2	NA	TRBJ2-7	NA	CASSQDLPGGLYEQYF	TGTGCCAGCAGCCAAGATCTTCCAGGTGGACTCTACGAGCAGTACTTC
TRBV4-3	TRBD1	TRBJ1-1	NA	CASSQEFRSGGTEAFF	TGCGCCAGCAGCCAAGAATTTCGCTCAGGGGGCACTGAAGCTTTCTTT
TRBV5-1	TRBD1	TRBJ1-4	NA	CASRRDRDDLFF	TGCGCCAGCCGCCGGGACAGGGATGATCTGTTTTTT
TRBV18	NA	TRBJ1-3	NA	CASSSSGAGNTIYF	TGTGCCAGCTCATCCTCAGGGGCTGGAAACACCATATATTTT
TRBV5-1	TRBD1	TRBJ2-2	NA	CASSLALGGSGTGELFF	TGCGCCAGCAGCTTGGCCCTAGGGGGCAGTGGCACCGGGGAGCTGTTTTTT
TRBV5-6	NA	TRBJ2-5	NA	CASSLIVTGAETQYF	TGTGCCAGCAGCTTGATCGTCACAGGAGCAGAGACCCAGTACTTC
TRBV5-1	TRBD2	TRBJ2-7	NA	CASSAWTTSLLGYEQYF	TGCGCCAGCAGCGCCTGGACGACTAGCTTATTGGGATACGAGCAGTACTTC
TRBV7-2	TRBD1	TRBJ1-2	NA	CASSLAIKQGRGGYTF	TGTGCCAGCAGCTTAGCGATAAAACAGGGGAGAGGTGGCTACACCTTC
TRBV7-2	NA	TRBJ1-5	once	CASSFRVNQPQHF	TGTGCCAGCAGCTTCAGGGTTAATCAGCCCCAGCATTTT
TRBV5-6	NA	TRBJ2-7	NA	CASSLVSISEQYF	TGTGCCAGCAGCTTGGTGTCTATATCGGAGCAGTACTTC
TRBV2	NA	TRBJ2-3	NA	CASSPRDTQYF	TGTGCCAGCAGTCCCCGGGATACGCAGTATTTT
TRBV9	NA	TRBJ2-5	NA	CASSVAGEETQYF	TGTGCCAGCAGCGTAGCGGGAGAAGAGACCCAGTACTTC
TRBV5-4	TRBD2	TRBJ2-2	NA	CASSLQILAGVTGELFF	TGTGCCAGCAGCCTACAAATTCTAGCGGGGGTCACCGGGGAGCTGTTTTTT
TRBV9	NA	TRBJ2-1	NA	CASSVFQGINNEQFF	TGTGCCAGCAGCGTATTTCAGGGAATCAACAATGAGCAGTTCTTC
TRBV7-2	NA	TRBJ1-3	NA	CASSRAQGQIGNTIYF	TGTGCCAGCAGTCGAGCCCAGGGACAAATTGGAAACACCATATATTTT
TRBV4-3	TRBD2	TRBJ2-1	once	CASSPTLAGGTYNEQFF	TGCGCCAGCAGCCCAACCTTAGCGGGAGGCACCTACAATGAGCAGTTCTTC
TRBV7-2	TRBD1	TRBJ2-7	NA	CASSYTGGHEQYF	TGTGCCAGCAGCTATACAGGGGGCCACGAGCAGTACTTC
TRBV5-1	NA	TRBJ2-7	NA	CASSITGNYEQYF	TGCGCCAGCAGCATCACAGGGAACTACGAGCAGTACTTC
TRBV2	TRBD1	TRBJ1-4	NA	CASSGVRQGNEKLFF	TGTGCCAGCAGTGGGGTGCGACAGGGCAATGAAAAACTGTTTTTT
TRBV5-6	NA	TRBJ2-3	NA	CASSLERAATQYF	TGTGCCAGCAGCTTAGAGAGGGCGGCTACGCAGTATTTT